Included here is one T cell receptor beta chain sequence, with context. Its specificity is not known. The sample belongs to a study of cytomegalovirus exposure and HLA in healthy donors. Findings of the study overall: Most TCR sequences showed up rarely, but some public TCRs showed up in many donors. It was found in a later analysis that first-cohort TCR clusters tended to co-occur in the 90 to 150 validation repertoires. The study designated roughly 160 TCR beta chains cytomegalovirus-associated.

Only in-frame clones appear in the TCRdb table, and some are missing; sequencing was by immunoSEQ multiplex PCR. The sample lists tens of thousands of clones; about 90% were seen once. The J segment lost 0 bases and the V segment lost 1 base, leaving 6 bases of the junction unmatched. The germline V gene encodes CDR1 MGHRA and CDR2 YSYEKL. The CDR3 contains 19 residues. This receptor was obtained from a woman under 30 in good health and CMV-seronegative. The chain joins TRBV4-1 to TRBJ2-4, with 13 bases identical to TRBD2. The sequenced material came from PBMCs. CDR3 amino acids: CASSQGLAGGPLAKNIQYF. In DNA form, the CDR3 reads TGCGCCAGCAGCCAAGGACTAGCGGGAGGCCCACTAGCCAAAAACATTCAGTACTTC.